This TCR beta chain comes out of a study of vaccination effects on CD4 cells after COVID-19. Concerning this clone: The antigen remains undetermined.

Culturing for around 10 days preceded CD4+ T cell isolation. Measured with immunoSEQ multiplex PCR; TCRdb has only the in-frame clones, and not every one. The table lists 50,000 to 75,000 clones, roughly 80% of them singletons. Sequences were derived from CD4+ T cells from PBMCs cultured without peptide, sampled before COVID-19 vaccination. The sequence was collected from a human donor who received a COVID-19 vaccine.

CDR3: CSVTRGEETQYF. CDR3 nucleotide sequence: TGCAGCGTGACAAGAGGGGAAGAGACCCAGTACTTC. The V call is TRBV29-1, the J call TRBJ2-5; perhaps D is TRBD1 or TRBD2 (5 bases each). Trimming cost V 6 bases and J 3 bases, with 11 bases left between them. The CDR3 runs 12 residues. Germline CDR1 SQVTM, CDR2 ANQGSEA.